This T cell receptor (beta chain) was obtained from a study of shared clonotypes between healthy human individuals. Measured with immunoSEQ multiplex PCR; TCRdb has only the in-frame clones, and not every one. The data show about 2.3 million clones, about nine tenths seen once. This clone is a singleton in its sample. The V gene end was trimmed by 6 bases and the J gene end by 0 bases; junction bases not matched to a gene: 12. Germline V gene data show CDR1 as SNHLY and CDR2 as FYNNEI. The length of the CDR3 is 17 residues. The source is a man aged 18 to 30 in good health. Some clones in this sample may be carry-over from other donors' samples. The rearrangement links TRBV2 to TRBJ1-1; the match to TRBD1 covers 8 bases. The source material was naive CD4+ T cells from PBMCs. Subset given: CD45RA+ positively selected. The CDR3 nucleotides read TGTGCCAGCAGCGCCGGGTTTGGACAGGGTATGAACACTGAAGCTTTCTTT. Encoded protein: CASSAGFGQGMNTEAFF.